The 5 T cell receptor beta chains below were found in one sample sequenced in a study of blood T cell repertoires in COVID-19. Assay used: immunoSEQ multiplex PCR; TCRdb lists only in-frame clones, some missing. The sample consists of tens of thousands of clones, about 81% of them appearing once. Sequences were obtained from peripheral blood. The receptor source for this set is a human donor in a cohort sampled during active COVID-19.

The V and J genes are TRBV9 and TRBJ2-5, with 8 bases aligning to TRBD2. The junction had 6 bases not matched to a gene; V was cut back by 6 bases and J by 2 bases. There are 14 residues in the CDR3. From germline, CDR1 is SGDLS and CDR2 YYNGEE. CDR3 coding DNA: TGTGCCAGCACCCCGGGGGGGTCTCAAGAGACCCAGTACTTC. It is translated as CASTPGGSQETQYF. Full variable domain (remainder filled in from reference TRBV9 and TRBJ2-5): DSGVTQTPKHLITATGQRVTLRCSPRSGDLSVYWYQQSLDQGLQFLIQYYNGEERAKGNILERFSAQQFPDLHSELNLSSLELGDSALYFCASTPGGSQETQYFGPGTRLLVL.

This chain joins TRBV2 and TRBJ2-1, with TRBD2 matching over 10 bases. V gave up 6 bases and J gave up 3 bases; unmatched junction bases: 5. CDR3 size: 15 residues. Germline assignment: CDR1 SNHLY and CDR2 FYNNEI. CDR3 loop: CASRTGTSDYNEQFF. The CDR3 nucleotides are TGTGCCAGCAGGACCGGGACTAGCGACTACAATGAGCAGTTCTTC.

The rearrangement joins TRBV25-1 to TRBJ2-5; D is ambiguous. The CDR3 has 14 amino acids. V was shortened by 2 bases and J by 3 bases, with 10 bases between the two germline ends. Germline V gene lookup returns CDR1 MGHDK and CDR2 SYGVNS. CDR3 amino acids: CASSELQTEETQYF. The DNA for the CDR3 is TGTGCCAGCAGTGAACTCCAAACGGAAGAGACCCAGTACTTC.

The CDR3 protein is CASSPSGTGGTGELFF. CDR3 in DNA: TGTGCCAGCTCACCGTCAGGGACAGGGGGCACCGGGGAGCTGTTTTTT. This rearrangement joins TRBV18 to TRBJ2-2; TRBD1 aligns across 11 bases. Germline values: CDR1 KGHSH, CDR2 LQKENI. With V trimmed by 3 bases and J by 4 bases, 4 bases remained unmatched. The CDR3 consists of 16 residues. The entire variable domain, with the rest obtained from reference TRBV18 and TRBJ2-2, is as follows: NAGVMQNPRHLVRRRGQEARLRCSPMKGHSHVYWYRQLPEEGLKFMVYLQKENIIDESGMPKERFSAEFPKEGPSILRIQQVVRGDSAAYFCASSPSGTGGTGELFFGEGSRLTVL.

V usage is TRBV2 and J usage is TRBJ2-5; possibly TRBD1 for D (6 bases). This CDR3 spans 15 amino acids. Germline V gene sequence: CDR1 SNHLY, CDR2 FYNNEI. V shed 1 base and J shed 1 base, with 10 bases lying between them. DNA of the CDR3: TGTGCCAGCAGTGAAGGTCAGGGGCGCCAAGAGACCCAGTACTTC. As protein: CASSEGQGRQETQYF. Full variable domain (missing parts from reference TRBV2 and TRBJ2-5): EPEVTQTPSHQVTQMGQEVILRCVPISNHLYFYWYRQILGQKVEFLVSFYNNEISEKSEIFDDQFSVERPDGSNFTLKIRSTKLEDSAMYFCASSEGQGRQETQYFGPGTRLLVL.